These 27 T cell receptor beta chains originate from one sample sequenced in a study of T cells in women clearing cervical HPV infection. The assay was immunoSEQ multiplex PCR, and TCRdb's table has in-frame clones only and misses some. The sample table includes about 48,000 clones. What was sequenced was blood buffy coat. The receptors originated from a woman between 18 and 70 years old with a cervical HPV16 infection that either progressed to CIN3+ or cleared (not recorded which).

The CDR3 loop reads CASNLGQRTNYGYTF. Incomplete CDR3 DNA: TGCGCCAGCAACCTTGGACAGCGAACTAACTATGGC. The chain is built from TRBV5-1 and TRBJ1-2; tentative D call: TRBD1 (6 bases). The read ends 3 residues early relative to the CDR3; the germline J gene fills the gap. CDR1 and CDR2 from the germline V gene are SGHRS and YFSETQ. The V and J ends lost 6 bases and 0 bases respectively, with 15 bases between them. The CDR3 totals 15 residues.

As for this clone: The read finishes 3 residues shy of the CDR3 end, and the germline J gene is used to complete it. The V and J genes are TRBV7-9 and TRBJ2-1; the D gene is possibly TRBD2 (6 bases). CDR1 SEHNR and CDR2 FQNEAQ come from the germline V gene (reference sequence). V lost 3 bases, J lost 8 bases, and 17 bases lay in between. This CDR3 contains 15 residues. The part of the CDR3 DNA that was read is TGTGCCAGCAGCTTCGACGGACTAATTGGCGATGAG. Translation gives CASSFDGLIGDE. The full CDR3 is CASSFDGLIGDEQFF.

With regard to this clone: The read ends 3 residues early relative to the CDR3; the germline J gene fills the gap. The chain has TRBV20-1 and TRBJ2-2; D is ambiguous. Trimming took 6 bases from V and 2 from J, leaving 10 bases between them. The germline V gene has CDR1 DFQATT and CDR2 SNEGSKA (reference sequence). The CDR3 extends over 13 amino acids. The CDR3 bases that were read are TGCAGTGCCTCCGAAGCCAACACCGGGGAG. Its protein product is CSASEANTGE. Given in full, the CDR3 is CSASEANTGELFF.

In regard to this clone: The read terminates 3 residues before the CDR3 end, so the remaining end is supplied by the germline J gene. This chain links TRBV20-1 with TRBJ2-3; 10 nucleotides line up with TRBD2. CDR3 length: 20 amino acids. Trimming took 1 base from V and 0 from J; bases not matched to a gene: 16. CDR1 DFQATT and CDR2 SNEGSKA come from the germline V gene (reference sequence). The CDR3 region is CSARALGLADPTDSTDTQYF. CDR3 bases read: TGCAGTGCTAGAGCCCTAGGACTAGCGGACCCCACTGATAGCACAGATACG.

In regard to this clone: The read terminates 3 residues ahead of where the CDR3 ends, so the germline J gene completes it. J is TRBJ1-1 and V is TRBV19; weak D call: TRBD1 (6 bases). V lost 8 bases and J lost 5, with 12 bases in between. Germline CDR1 and CDR2: LNHDA and SQIVND (reference sequence). The CDR3 sequence is 12 residues long. The CDR3 is CASLQGGTEAFF. The CDR3 DNA, read in part, is TGTGCCAGTCTCCAAGGGGGAACTGAA.

As concerns this clone: The read stops 3 residues short of the end of the CDR3; the missing end is completed from the germline J gene. The V call is TRBV19, the J call TRBJ1-1; no clear D. The CDR3 extends over 14 amino acids. Trimming cost V 7 bases and J 3 bases, with 15 bases left between them. Germline CDR1 reads LNHDA; CDR2 reads SQIVND (reference sequence). CDR3: CASKRTFSHTEAFF. The DNA read from the CDR3 is TGTGCCAGTAAAAGAACTTTTTCCCACACTGAA.

As for this clone: From the germline J gene comes the end of the CDR3, since the read stops 3 residues before it. The chain recombines TRBV6-2 or TRBV6-3 with TRBJ2-2; no firm D call. Germline CDR1 reads MNHEY; CDR2 reads SVGEGT. The CDR3 is 11 amino acids. The germline V and J ends were trimmed by 5 bases and 7 bases, with 5 bases remaining between them. The covered CDR3 bases are TGTGCCAGCAGTATACTCGGGGAG. Amino acids: CASSILGE. Given in full, the CDR3 is CASSILGELFF.

As regards this clone: From the germline J gene comes the end of the CDR3, since the read stops 3 residues before it. The rearrangement uses TRBV30 and TRBJ1-6; the D is unclear. The germline CDR1 and CDR2 sequences are GTSNPN and SVGIG (reference sequence). V was pared by 3 bases and J by 7 bases, with 13 bases between. There are 14 residues in the CDR3. The CDR3 spells CAWREGKGNSPLHF. The covered CDR3 bases are TGTGCCTGGAGAGAGGGCAAAGGGAATTCACCC.

Concerning this clone: The read ends 3 residues early relative to the CDR3; the germline J gene fills the gap. This chain links TRBV5-6 with TRBJ1-1; D is possibly TRBD1 (6 bases). The V gene lost 4 bases and the J gene lost 6 bases, with 13 bases spanning the gap. CDR1 SGHDT and CDR2 YYEEEE come from the germline V gene. The CDR3 length is 13 residues. The covered CDR3 bases are TGTGCCAGCAGCACCTTGACAGGATCTGAA. Its protein is CASSTLTGSE. In full, the CDR3 reads CASSTLTGSEAFF.

Regarding this clone: The read terminates 3 residues ahead of where the CDR3 ends, so the germline J gene completes it. This sequence joins TRBV5-1 and TRBJ1-4; D gene uncertain. This CDR3 has 14 amino acids. CDR1 is SGHRS, CDR2 YFSETQ, per germline. Trimming removed 4 bases at V and 5 bases at J, with 12 bases between. CDR3 DNA (partial): TGCGCCAGCAGCGGCGGGTCAGGAAATGAAAAA. It codes for CASSGGSGNEK. The whole CDR3 sequence is CASSGGSGNEKLFF. Complete variable domain (other parts from reference TRBV5-1 and TRBJ1-4): KAGVTQTPRYLIKTRGQQVTLSCSPISGHRSVSWYQQTPGQGLQFLFEYFSETQRNKGNFPGRFSGRQFSNSRSEMNVSTLELGDSALYLCASSGGSGNEKLFFGSGTQLSVL.

A note on this clone: The read ends 3 residues before the CDR3 terminus; that terminus is restored from the germline J gene. The chain uses TRBV4-2 and TRBJ2-3; D unresolved. Between the trimmed V and J ends, which lost 0 bases and 8 bases, there was a span of 9 bases. This CDR3 has 13 amino acids. Germline assignment: CDR1 LGHNA and CDR2 YNFKEQ. CDR3 in amino acids: CASSQDRGGTQYF. Incomplete CDR3 DNA: TGTGCCAGCAGCCAAGATCGAGGCGGTACG.

With regard to this clone: The missing CDR3 end, 3 residues past where the read stops, is filled in from the germline J gene. J is TRBJ1-6 and V is TRBV10-3; tentative D call: TRBD1 (6 bases). Germline CDR1 reads ENHRY; CDR2 reads SYGVKD. This CDR3 contains 15 residues. V was clipped by 5 bases and J by 9 bases, with 17 bases between them. CDR3 sequence reads: CAISQGGGLLSPLHF. Incomplete CDR3 DNA: TGTGCCATCAGTCAAGGGGGTGGACTTCTTTCACCC.

This CDR3 reads CASSPTGNVLDEQYF. The CDR3 bases that were read are TGTGCCAGCAGCCCGACAGGGAACGTCTTGGACGAG. The J gene is TRBJ2-7, the V gene TRBV7-9; 7 bases align to TRBD1. The DNA ends 3 residues before the CDR3 does, and the rest of the CDR3 is filled in from the germline J gene. Germline V gives CDR1 SEHNR, CDR2 FQNEAQ (reference sequence). This CDR3 contains 15 residues. The V gene end was trimmed by 5 bases and the J gene end by 5 bases; junction bases not matched to a gene: 12.

Turning to this clone: One end of the junction fails to match germline, which may point to a read error. The missing CDR3 end, 3 residues past where the read stops, is filled in from the germline J gene. The gene calls are TRBV4-2 and TRBJ2-7, with 8 bases lining up with TRBD1. Per germline, CDR1 LGHNA and CDR2 YNFKEQ. The CDR3 totals 14 residues. The CDR3 spells CASSHAGQDYEQYF. The sequenced part of the CDR3 DNA is TGCGCCAGCAGCCACGCGGGACAGGACTACGAG.

As to this clone: The read gets to within 3 residues of the CDR3 end, and the germline J gene fills in the rest. The chain carries TRBV19 and TRBJ2-3; 9 bases map to TRBD1. Trimming at V came to 1 base and at J to 4 bases, leaving 3 bases not matched to a gene. The CDR3 totals 15 residues. Germline V lookup: CDR1 LNHDA, CDR2 SQIVND (reference sequence). CDR3 in amino acids: CASSIGDREADTQYF. The sequenced CDR3 bases are TGTGCCAGTAGTATAGGGGACAGGGAGGCAGATACG.

A note on this clone: The read ends 3 residues shy of where the CDR3 ends; the end is completed using the germline J gene. The rearrangement links TRBV5-1 to TRBJ2-1, with TRBD2 identical over 7 bases. This CDR3 region has 13 residues. Looked up from germline, CDR1 is SGHRS and CDR2 is YFSETQ. Trimming removed 4 bases from V and 9 bases from J; junction bases left unmatched: 7. CDR3 DNA (partial): TGCGCCAGCAGCGGAACGACTAGCCCTGAG. Translating gives CASSGTTSPE. The full CDR3 reads CASSGTTSPEQFF.

About this clone itself: The CDR3 end falls 3 residues outside the read, so it is completed with the germline J gene. The rearrangement joins TRBV15 to TRBJ2-7; D is perhaps TRBD2 (5 bases). CDR1 and CDR2 from the germline V gene are LNHNV and YYDKDF (reference sequence). This CDR3 is built from 15 residues. The germline V and J ends were trimmed by 3 bases and 2 bases, with 14 bases remaining between them. This chain's CDR3 is CATSRRGSSPYEQYF. The DNA read from the CDR3 is TGTGCCACCAGCAGGAGAGGGTCGTCTCCCTACGAG.

A remark on this clone: The sequence runs out 3 residues before the end of the CDR3; the remainder is reconstructed from the germline J gene. This chain uses TRBV19 with TRBJ1-4, with 8 bases lining up with TRBD1. Per the germline V gene, CDR1 is LNHDA and CDR2 is SQIVND (reference sequence). This CDR3 has 16 amino acids. Losses at the gene ends were 1 base for V and 5 bases for J; bases not matched to a gene: 6. The CDR3 bases that were read are TGTGCCAGTAGTATAGTCGGACAGGGCTCGAATGAAAAA. It yields the protein CASSIVGQGSNEK. The whole CDR3 sequence is CASSIVGQGSNEKLFF.

Of note for this clone: The read ends 3 residues shy of where the CDR3 ends; the end is completed using the germline J gene. The chain couples TRBV5-1 to TRBJ2-2; a weak D match, TRBD2 (8 bases). From germline, CDR1 is SGHRS and CDR2 YFSETQ. The CDR3 spans 14 residues. Trimming stripped 7 bases from V and 2 bases from J, with 12 bases between. The CDR3 sequence is CASREGANTGELFF. The part of the CDR3 DNA that was read is TGCGCCAGCCGGGAGGGGGCAAACACCGGGGAG.

With regard to this clone: The CDR3 end is not reached by the read, which stops 3 residues before it; the germline J gene fills it in. The genes are TRBV20-1 and TRBJ2-7; TRBD1 is a possible D gene (5 bases). V gave up 0 bases and J gave up 6 bases, with 21 bases separating them. The CDR3 spans 16 residues. Per germline, CDR1 DFQATT and CDR2 SNEGSKA (reference sequence). The CDR3 spells CSARDPVGGERGEQYF. The covered CDR3 bases are TGCAGTGCTAGAGATCCGGTTGGCGGAGAAAGGGGCGAG.

Comment on this clone: The sequenced fragment ends 3 residues before the CDR3 boundary, so the rest is inferred from the germline J gene. The chain recombines TRBV28 with TRBJ2-3; the match to TRBD1 covers 8 bases. This CDR3 spans 14 amino acids. V lost 7 bases to trimming and J lost 3 bases; unmatched junction nucleotides: 6. Germline values: CDR1 MDHEN, CDR2 SYDVKM. The sequenced part of the CDR3 DNA is TGTGCCAGCAAAACAGGGGGTAGAACAGATACG. Its translation: CASKTGGRTDT. From start to end, the CDR3 is CASKTGGRTDTQYF.

About this clone itself: The observed sequence ends 3 residues before the CDR3 terminus, with the missing tail filled in from the germline J gene. V is TRBV30 and J is TRBJ2-4; no clear D gene. The V gene lost 4 bases and the J gene lost 4 bases, with 5 bases spanning the gap. The germline V gene encodes CDR1 GTSNPN and CDR2 SVGIG (reference sequence). CDR3 length equals 11 residues. Partial CDR3 DNA: TGTGCCTGGACTAAAAAAAACATT. It specifies CAWTKKNI. The CDR3 in full is CAWTKKNIQYF.

The CDR3 loop is CASSLHQIAGGKETQYF. Incomplete CDR3 DNA: TGTGCCAGCAGTCTCCACCAAATAGCGGGAGGGAAAGAGACC. The chain couples TRBV27 to TRBJ2-5, with 11 bases identical to TRBD2. The read ends 3 residues shy of where the CDR3 ends; the end is completed using the germline J gene. From germline, CDR1 is MNHEY and CDR2 SMNVEV (reference sequence). The CDR3 sequence is 17 residues long. V lost 5 bases to trimming and J lost 3 bases; unmatched junction nucleotides: 11.

As for this clone: Read data end 3 residues before the CDR3 end; the end is taken from the germline J gene. The chain uses TRBV5-1 and TRBJ2-1; 7 bases fit TRBD1. The J segment lost 6 bases and the V segment lost 0 bases, leaving 6 bases of the junction unmatched. This CDR3 has 15 amino acids. Germline CDR1 is SGHRS and CDR2 is YFSETQ. The covered CDR3 bases are TGCGCCAGCAGCTTGGGAAGGGGGCAATTCAATGAG. Encoded protein: CASSLGRGQFNE. The entire CDR3 is CASSLGRGQFNEQFF.

Comment on this clone: Its ends do not fully match the called genes, so a read error is possible. The read ends 3 residues early relative to the CDR3; the germline J gene fills the gap. This chain links TRBV4-2 with TRBJ2-5, with D possibly being TRBD1 (5 bases). Germline V gene lookup returns CDR1 LGHNA and CDR2 YNFKEQ. There are 15 residues in the CDR3. The CDR3 loop is CASSQGAGIRETQYF. The CDR3 bases that were read are TGCGCCAGCAGCCAAGGGGCAGGGATTCGGGAGACC.

Concerning this clone: The observed sequence ends 3 residues before the CDR3 terminus, with the missing tail filled in from the germline J gene. This chain uses TRBV2 with TRBJ1-2; 7 nucleotides align to TRBD1. This CDR3 comprises 13 residues. Per germline, CDR1 SNHLY and CDR2 FYNNEI. V lost 3 bases to trimming and J lost 4 bases; unmatched junction nucleotides: 2. CDR3 DNA, as far as it was read: TGTGCCAGCAGTGAGGACAGGTTCTATGGC. Its translation: CASSEDRFYG. In full, the CDR3 is CASSEDRFYGYTF.

As concerns this clone: The junction and the germline gene differ at one end; a read error may be behind it. The CDR3 goes on 3 residues after the read ends, and that part is filled in from the germline J gene. V usage is TRBV20-1 and J usage is TRBJ1-4, with D perhaps matching TRBD1 (6 bases). Germline V gene sequence: CDR1 DFQATT, CDR2 SNEGSKA (reference sequence). The CDR3 runs 13 residues. CDR3 DNA (partial): TGCAGTGCAAGAGGTGCAGGGGATGAAAAA. Translating it yields CSARGAGDEK. The entire CDR3 protein is CSARGAGDEKLFF.